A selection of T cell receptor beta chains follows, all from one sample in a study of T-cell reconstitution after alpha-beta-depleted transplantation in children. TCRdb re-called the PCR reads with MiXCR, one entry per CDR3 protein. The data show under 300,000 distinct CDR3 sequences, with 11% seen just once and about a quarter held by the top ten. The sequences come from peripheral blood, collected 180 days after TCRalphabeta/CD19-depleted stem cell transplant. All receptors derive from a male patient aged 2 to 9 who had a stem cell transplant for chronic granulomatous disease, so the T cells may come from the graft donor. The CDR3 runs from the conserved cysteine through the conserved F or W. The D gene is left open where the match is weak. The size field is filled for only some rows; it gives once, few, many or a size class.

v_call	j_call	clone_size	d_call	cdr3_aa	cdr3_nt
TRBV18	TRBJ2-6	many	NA	CASSPPVGAHGANVLTF	TGTGCCAGCTCACCACCGGTGGGGGCTCACGGGGCCAACGTCCTGACTTTC
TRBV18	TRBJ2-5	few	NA	CASSPPVRGAETQYF	TGTGCCAGCTCACCACCGGTCCGGGGCGCGGAGACCCAGTACTTC
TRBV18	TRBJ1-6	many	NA	CASSPQEDHSPLHF	TGTGCCAGCTCACCACAGGAGGATCATTCACCCCTCCACTTT
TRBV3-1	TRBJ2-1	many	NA	CASSPPNPYNEQFF	TGTGCCAGCAGCCCCCCCAACCCATACAATGAGCAGTTCTTC
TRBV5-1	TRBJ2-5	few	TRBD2	CASSKTSALETQYF	TGCGCCAGCAGCAAGACTAGCGCTCTGGAGACCCAGTACTTC
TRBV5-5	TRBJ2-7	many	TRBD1	CASSSGQFSYEQYF	TGTGCCAGCAGCTCGGGACAGTTCTCCTACGAGCAGTACTTC
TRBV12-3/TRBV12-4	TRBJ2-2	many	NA	CASSRTAGASRNTGELFF	TGTGCCAGCAGCAGAACAGCCGGGGCTTCGAGGAACACCGGGGAGCTGTTTTTT
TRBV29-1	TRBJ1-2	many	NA	CSVQGNYGYTF	TGCAGCGTCCAGGGTAACTATGGCTACACCTTC
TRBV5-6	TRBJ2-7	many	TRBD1	CASSRNRDRGRGSYEQYF	TGTGCCAGCAGCCGAAACCGGGACAGGGGGCGCGGGTCCTACGAGCAGTACTTC
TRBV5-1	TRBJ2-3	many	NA	CASRGNTQYF	TGCGCCAGCAGGGGAAATACGCAGTATTTT
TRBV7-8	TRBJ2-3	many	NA	CASSFPITRVSSTDTQYF	TGTGCCAGCAGCTTCCCGATAACCAGGGTCTCTAGCACAGATACGCAGTATTTT
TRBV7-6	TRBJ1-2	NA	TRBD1	CASSLRSGGDGYTF	TGTGCCAGCAGCTTACGGTCAGGGGGGGATGGCTACACCTTC
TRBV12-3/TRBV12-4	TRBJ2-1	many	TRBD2	CASSLSGGTSYNEQFF	TGTGCCAGCAGTTTGAGCGGGGGGACCTCCTACAATGAGCAGTTCTTC
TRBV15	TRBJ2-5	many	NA	CATSTDWEVTQYF	TGTGCCACCAGTACGGACTGGGAGGTTACCCAGTACTTC
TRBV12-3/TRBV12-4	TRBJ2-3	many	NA	CASSSFAGGTDTQYF	TGTGCCAGCAGTTCTTTCGCCGGGGGCACAGATACGCAGTATTTT
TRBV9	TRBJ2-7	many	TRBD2	CASSVDPSGRAGSHEQYF	TGTGCCAGCAGCGTAGATCCTAGCGGGAGGGCCGGGTCCCACGAGCAGTACTTC
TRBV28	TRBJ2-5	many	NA	CATTQDLETQYF	TGTGCCACCACACAAGACCTAGAGACCCAGTACTTC
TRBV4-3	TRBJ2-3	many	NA	CASSRGQGFTDTQYF	TGCGCCAGCAGCCGCGGCCAAGGTTTCACAGATACGCAGTATTTT
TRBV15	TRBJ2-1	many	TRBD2	CATSREGGTRVYNEQFF	TGTGCCACCAGCAGAGAAGGGGGGACTAGGGTGTACAATGAGCAGTTCTTC
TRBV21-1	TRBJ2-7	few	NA	CASSADYEQYF	TGTGCCAGCTCTGCCGACTACGAGCAGTACTTC
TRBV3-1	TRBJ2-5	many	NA	CASSRGTLQETQYF	TGTGCCAGCAGCCGTGGGACGTTACAAGAGACCCAGTACTTC
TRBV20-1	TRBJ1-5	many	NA	CSARDETRVSSNQPQHF	TGCAGTGCTAGAGATGAGACTCGGGTATCGAGCAATCAGCCCCAGCATTTT
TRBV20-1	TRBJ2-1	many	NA	CSAWGRLEQFF	TGCAGTGCTTGGGGGCGCCTTGAGCAGTTCTTC
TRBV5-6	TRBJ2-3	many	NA	CASSPGQPDTQYF	TGTGCCAGCAGCCCAGGACAGCCCGATACGCAGTATTTT
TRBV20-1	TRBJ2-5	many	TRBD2	CSASGGVGTQYF	TGCAGTGCTAGCGGGGGGGTGGGGACCCAGTACTTC
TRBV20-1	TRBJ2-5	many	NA	CSARDITGAQETQYF	TGCAGTGCTAGAGATATCACGGGGGCCCAAGAGACCCAGTACTTC
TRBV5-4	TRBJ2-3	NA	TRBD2	CASSSRLAAPSDTQYF	TGTGCCAGCAGCTCTAGACTAGCGGCACCCTCAGATACGCAGTATTTT
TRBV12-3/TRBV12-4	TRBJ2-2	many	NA	CASSSRQPLGTGELFF	TGTGCCAGCAGTTCCAGACAGCCCCTGGGGACCGGGGAGCTGTTTTTT
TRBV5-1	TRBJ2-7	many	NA	CASSLEVARSYEQYF	TGCGCCAGCAGCTTGGAGGTAGCGCGATCCTACGAGCAGTACTTC
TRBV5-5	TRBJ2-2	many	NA	CASSFPTGHITGELFF	TGTGCCAGCAGCTTCCCTACGGGACACATTACCGGGGAGCTGTTTTTT
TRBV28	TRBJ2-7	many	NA	CASSFVSGSHEQYF	TGTGCCAGCAGTTTTGTTAGCGGTTCCCACGAGCAGTACTTC
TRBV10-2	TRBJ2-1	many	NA	CASSEVYEQFF	TGCGCCAGCAGTGAGGTCTATGAGCAGTTCTTC
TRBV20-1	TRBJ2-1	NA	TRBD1	CRAIKQGGEQLF	TGCAGAGCTATAAAACAGGGGGGTGAGCAGCTCTTC
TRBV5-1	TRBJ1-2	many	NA	CASSPVILIATGGIIADYGYTF	TGCGCCAGCAGCCCGGTTATTCTGATAGCTACGGGGGGGATTATTGCGGACTATGGCTACACCTTC
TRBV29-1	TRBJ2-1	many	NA	CSVEVSPGTYNEQFF	TGCAGCGTTGAAGTGTCCCCCGGCACCTACAATGAGCAGTTCTTC
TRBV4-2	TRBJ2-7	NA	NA	CASSQSFAGNYEQYF	TGTGCCAGCAGCCAATCGTTCGCGGGGAACTACGAGCAGTACTTC
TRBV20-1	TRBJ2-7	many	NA	CMGESVDHEQYF	TGCATGGGGGAGTCAGTCGACCACGAGCAGTACTTC
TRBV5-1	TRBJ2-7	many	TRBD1	CASSPGQYHEQYF	TGCGCCAGCAGCCCGGGACAGTACCACGAGCAGTACTTC
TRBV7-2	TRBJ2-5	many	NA	CASSFSGGHIQETQYF	TGTGCCAGCAGCTTTAGTGGGGGACATATTCAAGAGACCCAGTACTTC
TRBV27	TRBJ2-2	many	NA	CASSLGYPNTGELFF	TGTGCCAGCAGTTTAGGGTACCCGAACACCGGGGAGCTGTTTTTT
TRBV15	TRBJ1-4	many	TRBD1	CATSRNLGTGFRKLFF	TGTGCCACCAGCAGAAACCTAGGGACAGGGTTTCGAAAACTGTTTTTT
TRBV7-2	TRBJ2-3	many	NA	CASSPVLQTQYF	TGTGCCAGCAGCCCAGTGCTGCAAACGCAGTATTTT
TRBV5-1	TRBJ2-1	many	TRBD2	CASSLGLAGNNEQFF	TGCGCCAGCAGCTTAGGACTAGCGGGAAACAATGAGCAGTTCTTC
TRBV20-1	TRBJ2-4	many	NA	CSAPRGRSKNIQYF	TGCAGTGCCCCGAGAGGGAGATCCAAAAACATTCAGTACTTC
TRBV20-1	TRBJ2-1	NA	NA	CSSSGDRFIFNEQFF	TGCAGTTCGTCGGGGGATAGGTTCATCTTCAATGAGCAGTTCTTC
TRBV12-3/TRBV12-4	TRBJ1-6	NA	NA	CASSGTGSDNSPLHF	TGTGCCAGCAGTGGAACAGGTTCGGATAATTCACCCCTCCACTTT
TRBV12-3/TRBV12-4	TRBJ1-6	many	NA	CASSLHQGSPLHF	TGTGCCAGCAGTTTACATCAAGGGTCACCCCTCCACTTT
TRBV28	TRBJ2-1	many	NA	CASSFCRRRTDSDNEQFF	TGTGCCAGCAGTTTTTGTCGTAGACGGACAGACAGTGACAATGAGCAGTTCTTC
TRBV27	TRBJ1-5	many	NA	CASSHNQPQHF	TGTGCCAGCAGTCACAATCAGCCCCAGCATTTT
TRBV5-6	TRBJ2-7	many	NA	CASSVSSYEQYF	TGTGCCAGCAGCGTCAGCTCCTACGAGCAGTACTTC
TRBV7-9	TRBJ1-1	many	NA	CASTLYSTEAFF	TGTGCCAGCACCCTTTATTCCACTGAAGCTTTCTTT
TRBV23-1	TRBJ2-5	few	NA	CAIHPGHMYQETQYF	TGCGCCATTCACCCGGGACACATGTACCAAGAGACCCAGTACTTC